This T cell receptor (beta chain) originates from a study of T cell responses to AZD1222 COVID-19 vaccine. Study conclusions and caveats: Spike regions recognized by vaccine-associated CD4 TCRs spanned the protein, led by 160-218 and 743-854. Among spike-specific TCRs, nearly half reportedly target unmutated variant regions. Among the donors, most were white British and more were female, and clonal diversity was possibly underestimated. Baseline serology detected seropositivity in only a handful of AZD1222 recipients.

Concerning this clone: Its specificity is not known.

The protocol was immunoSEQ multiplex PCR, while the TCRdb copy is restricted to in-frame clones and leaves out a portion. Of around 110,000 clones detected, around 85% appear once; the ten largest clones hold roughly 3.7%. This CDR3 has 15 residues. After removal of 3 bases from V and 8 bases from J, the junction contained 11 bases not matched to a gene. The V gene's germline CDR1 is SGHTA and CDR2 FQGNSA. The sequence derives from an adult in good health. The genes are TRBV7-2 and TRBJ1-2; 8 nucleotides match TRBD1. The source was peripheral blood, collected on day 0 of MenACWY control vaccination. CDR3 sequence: CASSFGTGVRRGYTF. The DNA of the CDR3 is TGTGCCAGCAGCTTTGGGACAGGCGTCCGGAGGGGCTACACCTTC. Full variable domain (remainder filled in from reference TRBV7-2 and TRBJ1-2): GAGVSQSPSNKVTEKGKDVELRCDPISGHTALYWYRQSLGQGLEFLIYFQGNSAPDKSGLPSDRFSAERTGGSVSTLTIQRTQQEDSAVYLCASSFGTGVRRGYTFGSGTRLTVV.